The entry below describes one TCR beta chain. Its antigen is still unknown. These data are taken from a study of T cell responses to AZD1222 COVID-19 vaccine. Germline V gene data show CDR1 as MNHEY and CDR2 as SVGAGI. The CDR3 totals 13 residues. The ends lost 7 bases at V and 4 bases at J; junction bases unmatched: 6. Regarding the study as a whole: The CD4 TCRs associated with vaccination extended across spike and predominated at 160-218 and 743-854.

The assay was immunoSEQ multiplex PCR, and TCRdb's table has in-frame clones only and misses some. The table has roughly 140,000 clones, just over 90% seen once; the top ten hold roughly 3.1%. The chain employs TRBV6-5 and TRBJ1-2; TRBD1 agrees at 7 bases. The TCR comes from an adult in good health. Sequenced here: peripheral blood, sampled on day 0 of AZD1222 vaccination. CDR3: CASTKTGLYGYTF. The CDR3 nucleotides read TGTGCCAGCACCAAGACAGGGCTCTATGGCTACACCTTC.